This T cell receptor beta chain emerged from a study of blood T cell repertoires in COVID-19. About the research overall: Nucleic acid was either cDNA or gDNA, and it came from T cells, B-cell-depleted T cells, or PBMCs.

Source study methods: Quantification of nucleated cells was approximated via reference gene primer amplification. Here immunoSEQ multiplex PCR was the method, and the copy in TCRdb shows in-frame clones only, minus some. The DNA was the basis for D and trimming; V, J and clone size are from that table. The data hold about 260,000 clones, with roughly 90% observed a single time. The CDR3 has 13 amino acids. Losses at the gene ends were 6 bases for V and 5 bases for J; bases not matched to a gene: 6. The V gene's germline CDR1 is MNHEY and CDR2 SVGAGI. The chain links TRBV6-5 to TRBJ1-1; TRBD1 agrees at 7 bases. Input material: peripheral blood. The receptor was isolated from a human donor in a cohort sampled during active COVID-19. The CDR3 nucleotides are TGTGCCAGCAGGAGGTCAGGGGGGACTGAAGCTTTCTTT. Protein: CASRRSGGTEAFF.